These 19 T cell receptor beta chains share one sample of origin, sequenced in a study of early T cells in non-severe SARS-CoV-2 infection. A single record per CDR3 protein comes from TCRdb applying MiXCR to the 5' RACE reads. The sample consists of tens of thousands of distinct CDR3 sequences, about 9.1% of them appearing once. The material sequenced was whole blood. These receptors were taken from an adult who was a healthcare worker with PCR-confirmed SARS-CoV-2 infection or an uninfected control (not recorded which).

This clonotype was counted many times. V and J are TRBV5-1 and TRBJ2-4; D call uncertain. Trimming stripped 0 bases from V and 1 base from J, with 8 bases between. Germline V gene data show CDR1 as SGHRS and CDR2 as YFSETQ. The CDR3 has 15 amino acids. CDR3 sequence: CASSLALGAKNIQYF. CDR3 nucleotide sequence: TGCGCCAGCAGCTTGGCCCTGGGGGCCAAAAACATTCAGTACTTC.

This clonotype was picked up a small number of times. This chain joins TRBV29-1 and TRBJ2-7, with D uncertain. This CDR3 has 13 amino acids. V lost 0 bases to trimming and J lost 3 bases, with 9 bases between them. From germline, CDR1 is SQVTM and CDR2 ANQGSEA. Written as DNA, the CDR3 is TGCAGCGTTGAAGACAGTAGAGACTACGAGCAGTACTTC. This translates into CSVEDSRDYEQYF.

The chain carries TRBV27 and TRBJ2-3, with 7 nucleotides matching TRBD1. Trimming removed 6 bases from V and 3 bases from J; junction bases left unmatched: 9. This CDR3 is 15 amino acids long. Germline V gives CDR1 MNHEY, CDR2 SMNVEV (reference sequence). The CDR3 region is CASRRQGSGTDTQYF. The CDR3 DNA reads TGTGCCAGCAGGAGACAGGGTTCCGGGACAGATACGCAGTATTTT.

This clonotype has a handful of counts. The chain is built from TRBV30 and TRBJ1-5; 8 nucleotides agree with TRBD1. V gave up 3 bases and J gave up 0 bases; unmatched junction bases: 7. The CDR3 spans 16 residues. The germline CDR1 and CDR2 sequences are GTSNPN and SVGIG (reference sequence). As DNA, the CDR3 is TGTGCCTGGAGCTCCGGGACAGGAGCTAGCAATCAGCCCCAGCATTTT. It codes for CAWSSGTGASNQPQHF. Full variable domain (remainder filled in from reference TRBV30 and TRBJ1-5): SQTIHQWPATLVQPVGSPLSLECTVEGTSNPNLYWYRQAAGRGLQLLFYSVGIGQISSEVPQNLSASRPQDRQFILSSKKLLLSDSGFYLCAWSSGTGASNQPQHFGDGTRLSIL.

This clonotype was observed many times. V and J are TRBV19 and TRBJ2-2, with D possibly being TRBD1 (6 bases). CDR3 length: 17 amino acids. CDR1 is LNHDA, CDR2 SQIVND, per germline (reference sequence). V gave up 4 bases and J gave up 1 base, with 16 bases separating them. The DNA for the CDR3 is TGTGCCAGTAGTAAGGGCACCGGGACACTGAACACCGGGGAGCTGTTTTTT. As protein: CASSKGTGTLNTGELFF. The whole variable domain, remainder taken from reference TRBV19 and TRBJ2-2, is DGGITQSPKYLFRKEGQNVTLSCEQNLNHDAMYWYRQDPGQGLRLIYYSQIVNDFQKGDIAEGYSVSREKKESFPLTVTSAQKNPTAFYLCASSKGTGTLNTGELFFGEGSRLTVL.

This clonotype was seen at least ten times. The V and J genes are TRBV7-9 and TRBJ1-5; D unclear. In germline, CDR1 is SEHNR, CDR2 FQNEAQ (reference sequence). V gave up 5 bases and J gave up 6 bases, with 8 bases separating them. CDR3 length equals 12 residues. This chain's CDR3 is CASSPGGQPQHF. Written as DNA, the CDR3 is TGTGCCAGCAGCCCAGGCGGTCAGCCCCAGCATTTT.

This clonotype was counted a few times. The gene calls are TRBV6-5 and TRBJ2-1; 9 nucleotides match TRBD1. Germline values: CDR1 MNHEY, CDR2 SVGAGI. Germline trimming cut 1 base from V and 12 bases from J; bases unmatched to any gene: 7. This CDR3 has 14 residues. CDR3 residues: CASSYLTQGAGQFF. The CDR3 nucleotides read TGTGCCAGCAGTTACTTAACACAGGGGGCCGGGCAGTTCTTC.

The chain has TRBV5-1 and TRBJ2-3; 12 bases agree with TRBD1. CDR3 length equals 15 residues. Germline-derived CDR1 and CDR2 are SGHRS and YFSETQ. V dropped 5 bases and J dropped 11; count of bases not matched to a gene: 12. The CDR3 spells CASSGTGGFPDGQYF. Written as DNA, the CDR3 is TGCGCCAGCAGTGGGACAGGGGGCTTCCCGGACGGGCAGTATTTT.

Ten or more counts support this clonotype. This CDR3 reads CASSFGTAPEAFF. CDR3 coding DNA: TGTGCCAGCAGCTTCGGGACAGCCCCTGAAGCTTTCTTT. The chain employs TRBV7-8 and TRBJ1-1, with 7 bases lining up with TRBD1. The V gene end was trimmed by 3 bases and the J gene end by 6 bases; junction bases not matched to a gene: 4. This CDR3 region has 13 residues. Germline V gene sequence: CDR1 SGHVS, CDR2 FQNEAQ.

There are many counts of this clonotype. This chain connects TRBV7-2 to TRBJ2-2, with TRBD1 identical over 8 bases. With 1 base clipped from V and 3 bases from J, the junction kept 1 base outside the gene matches. This CDR3 has 15 amino acids. From germline, CDR1 is SGHTA and CDR2 FQGNSA. CDR3 in amino acids: CASSLGQGYTGELFF. CDR3 nucleotides: TGTGCCAGCAGCTTAGGACAGGGGTACACCGGGGAGCTGTTTTTT. Combining the CDR3 with reference TRBV7-2 and TRBJ2-2 gives the whole variable domain GAGVSQSPSNKVTEKGKDVELRCDPISGHTALYWYRQSLGQGLEFLIYFQGNSAPDKSGLPSDRFSAERTGGSVSTLTIQRTQQEDSAVYLCASSLGQGYTGELFFGEGSRLTVL.

This clonotype was picked up many times. The chain combines TRBV4-2 with TRBJ2-7; 8 nucleotides agree with TRBD1. Per the germline V gene, CDR1 is LGHNA and CDR2 is YNFKEQ. The CDR3 is 16 amino acids. J was trimmed by 1 base and V by 4 bases; bases with no gene match: 9. As DNA, the CDR3 is TGTGCCAGCAGCCCAGACTACGGGACAGGTTCCTACGAGCAGTACTTC. Encoded protein: CASSPDYGTGSYEQYF.

The table lists this clonotype with a few counts. This chain joins TRBV10-2 and TRBJ2-2; D may be TRBD1 or TRBD2 (5 bases each). Germline V gene data show CDR1 as WSHSY and CDR2 as SAAADI. The CDR3 is made up of 15 amino acids. V lost 7 bases, J lost 0 bases, and 12 bases lay in between. The CDR3 region has the DNA TGCGCCAGCACTAAAAGGGGAGCGAACACCGGGGAGCTGTTTTTT. It yields the protein CASTKRGANTGELFF.

This sequence joins TRBV7-2 and TRBJ2-6; D is ambiguous. In germline, CDR1 is SGHTA, CDR2 FQGNSA. This CDR3 region has 15 residues. V dropped 2 bases and J dropped 1 base, with 6 bases sitting between them. CDR3 sequence: CASSLSRSGANVLTF. CDR3 nucleotides: TGTGCCAGCAGCTTAAGTAGATCTGGGGCCAACGTCCTGACTTTC.

This clonotype came up many times. The chain employs TRBV20-1 and TRBJ1-2; the match to TRBD1 covers 10 bases. Germline lookup yields CDR1 DFQATT and CDR2 SNEGSKA (reference sequence). V lost 1 base and J lost 5; bases outside the gene matches: 10. There are 16 residues in the CDR3. CDR3 sequence: CSARVVRTGGSYGYTF. The CDR3, as DNA: TGCAGTGCTAGAGTTGTCCGGACAGGGGGTAGTTATGGCTACACCTTC.

This clonotype was counted at least ten times. The CDR3 region has the DNA TGTGCCAGCGTAAACCGGGACAGGGGGGACACTGAAGCTTTCTTT. Residues: CASVNRDRGDTEAFF. V usage is TRBV7-9 and J usage is TRBJ1-1; 11 bases are shared with TRBD1. CDR1 is SEHNR and CDR2 is FQNEAQ in the germline V gene (reference sequence). CDR3 length: 15 amino acids. V shed 8 bases, J shed 3 bases, and the junction held 8 bases outside the gene matches.

This clonotype showed up many times. This chain connects TRBV2 to TRBJ2-4; 11 nucleotides agree with TRBD1. Germline assignment: CDR1 SNHLY and CDR2 FYNNEI. After removal of 10 bases from V and 4 bases from J, the junction contained 9 bases not matched to a gene. The CDR3 sequence is 15 residues long. This CDR3 is CAILGQGASKNIQYF. CDR3 DNA: TGTGCCATATTAGGACAGGGGGCGTCAAAAAACATTCAGTACTTC. The full variable domain, completed using reference TRBV2 and TRBJ2-4, is EPEVTQTPSHQVTQMGQEVILRCVPISNHLYFYWYRQILGQKVEFLVSFYNNEISEKSEIFDDQFSVERPDGSNFTLKIRSTKLEDSAMYFCAILGQGASKNIQYFGAGTRLSVL.

J is TRBJ2-3 and V is TRBV11-3; a possible D gene is TRBD1 (5 bases). Germline V gives CDR1 SGHNT, CDR2 YENEEA. The CDR3 spans 14 residues. V lost 5 bases, J lost 6 bases, and 15 bases lay in between. CDR3 nucleotides: TGTGCCAGCAGCCTCTCAGGGCACGGGGATACGCAGTATTTT. Its translation is CASSLSGHGDTQYF.

This clonotype has a handful of counts. V is TRBV10-2 and J is TRBJ1-5; weak D call: TRBD1 (5 bases). This CDR3 has 14 residues. V lost 3 bases, J lost 2 bases, and 8 bases lay in between. The germline V gene has CDR1 WSHSY and CDR2 SAAADI. This chain's CDR3 is CASSDREGNQPQHF. The CDR3 coding sequence is TGCGCCAGCAGTGACAGGGAAGGCAATCAGCCCCAGCATTTT.

This clonotype has a count of ten or more. J is TRBJ1-2 and V is TRBV29-1, with D maybe TRBD1 (6 bases). The length of the CDR3 is 13 residues. V was pared by 6 bases and J by 8 bases, with 19 bases between. The germline V gene has CDR1 SQVTM and CDR2 ANQGSEA. Written as DNA, the CDR3 is TGCAGCGTACGAACGGACAGTCGAGGCGGCTACACCTTC. Protein product: CSVRTDSRGGYTF.